This is a list of T cell receptor beta chains from one sample in a study of T cell repertoires in cytomegalovirus infection. TCRdb passed the reads through MiXCR, listing each CDR3 protein once. This table has 250,000 or so distinct CDR3 sequences, roughly an eighth appearing once. Source material: PBMCs. The receptors were sampled from a human donor in good health (CMV status not recorded). Some clones in this sample may be carry-over from other donors' samples. The CDR3 runs from the conserved cysteine through the conserved F or W. The D gene is left open where the match is weak. A clone size is listed for some rows: how often the clone was seen (once, few, many), or a class if it is expanded.

v_call: TRBV12-3/TRBV12-4; clone_size: -; j_call: TRBJ2-5; d_call: TRBD2; cdr3_aa: CASSSALAGGETQYF; cdr3_nt: TGTGCCAGCAGTTCAGCGCTAGCGGGAGGAGAGACCCAGTACTTC
v_call: TRBV7-2; clone_size: many; j_call: TRBJ1-4; d_call: -; cdr3_aa: CASSSRSGSGEKLFF; cdr3_nt: TGTGCCAGCAGCTCCCGCTCGGGGTCTGGGGAAAAACTGTTTTTT
v_call: TRBV7-2; clone_size: many; j_call: TRBJ2-2; d_call: TRBD2; cdr3_aa: CASSPRTSGSTGELFF; cdr3_nt: TGTGCCAGCAGCCCTCGGACTAGCGGGAGCACCGGGGAGCTGTTTTTT
v_call: TRBV20-1; clone_size: -; j_call: TRBJ2-1; d_call: TRBD1; cdr3_aa: CSAIEQGAIFNEQFF; cdr3_nt: TGCAGTGCCATTGAACAGGGGGCAATTTTCAATGAGCAGTTCTTC
v_call: TRBV2; clone_size: -; j_call: TRBJ2-1; d_call: -; cdr3_aa: CASSGPGATQGEQFF; cdr3_nt: TGTGCCAGCAGTGGTCCAGGGGCAACTCAGGGTGAGCAGTTCTTC
v_call: TRBV24-1; clone_size: many; j_call: TRBJ1-4; d_call: -; cdr3_aa: CATSDSSDEKLFF; cdr3_nt: TGTGCCACCAGTGATTCCAGCGATGAAAAACTGTTTTTT
v_call: TRBV5-1; clone_size: -; j_call: TRBJ2-1; d_call: TRBD1; cdr3_aa: CASSQGVGDYNEQFF; cdr3_nt: TGCGCCAGCAGCCAGGGGGTAGGGGACTACAATGAGCAGTTCTTC
v_call: TRBV7-2; clone_size: many; j_call: TRBJ1-1; d_call: -; cdr3_aa: CASSSSGREAFF; cdr3_nt: TGTGCCAGCAGCTCATCAGGGAGGGAAGCTTTCTTT
v_call: TRBV28; clone_size: -; j_call: TRBJ2-5; d_call: -; cdr3_aa: CASSLQALRETQYF; cdr3_nt: TGTGCCAGCAGTTTACAGGCCCTCCGGGAGACCCAGTACTTC
v_call: TRBV9; clone_size: -; j_call: TRBJ1-1; d_call: -; cdr3_aa: CASSPRVDTEAFF; cdr3_nt: TGTGCCAGCAGCCCCAGGGTAGACACTGAAGCTTTCTTT
v_call: TRBV6-5; clone_size: few; j_call: TRBJ1-2; d_call: -; cdr3_aa: CASSYPKGGYTF; cdr3_nt: TGTGCCAGCAGTTACCCAAAAGGAGGCTACACCTTC
v_call: TRBV5-4; clone_size: many; j_call: TRBJ2-1; d_call: -; cdr3_aa: CASSLGGLGSYNEQFF; cdr3_nt: TGTGCCAGCAGCTTGGGTGGGCTTGGCTCCTACAATGAGCAGTTCTTC
v_call: TRBV10-3; clone_size: many; j_call: TRBJ2-5; d_call: TRBD1; cdr3_aa: CAISLDRGQETQYF; cdr3_nt: TGTGCCATCAGCCTGGACAGGGGGCAAGAGACCCAGTACTTC
v_call: TRBV7-2; clone_size: many; j_call: TRBJ2-3; d_call: -; cdr3_aa: CASSFSAFTDTQYF; cdr3_nt: TGTGCCAGCAGCTTCAGCGCCTTCACAGATACGCAGTATTTT
v_call: TRBV7-2; clone_size: many; j_call: TRBJ2-4; d_call: -; cdr3_aa: CASSSVGTKPHIQYF; cdr3_nt: TGTGCCAGCAGCTCCGTTGGAACTAAGCCACACATTCAGTACTTC
v_call: TRBV7-2; clone_size: many; j_call: TRBJ2-2; d_call: -; cdr3_aa: CASSRAGESAGELFF; cdr3_nt: TGTGCCAGCAGCCGGGCTGGGGAATCCGCCGGGGAGCTGTTTTTT
v_call: TRBV7-2; clone_size: many; j_call: TRBJ2-1; d_call: -; cdr3_aa: CASNQGRNNEQFF; cdr3_nt: TGTGCCAGCAACCAAGGGCGCAACAATGAGCAGTTCTTC
v_call: TRBV5-5; clone_size: -; j_call: TRBJ1-2; d_call: -; cdr3_aa: CASSLAQARGHGYTF; cdr3_nt: TGTGCCAGCAGCTTGGCCCAGGCCCGGGGGCATGGCTACACCTTC
v_call: TRBV28; clone_size: few; j_call: TRBJ2-7; d_call: TRBD2; cdr3_aa: CASSLPLGLAGPYEQYF; cdr3_nt: TGTGCCAGCAGTTTACCCCTTGGACTAGCGGGGCCCTACGAGCAGTACTTC
v_call: TRBV7-2; clone_size: many; j_call: TRBJ2-2; d_call: -; cdr3_aa: CASSFLKDTGELFF; cdr3_nt: TGTGCCAGCAGCTTTTTGAAGGACACCGGGGAGCTGTTTTTT
v_call: TRBV7-2; clone_size: many; j_call: TRBJ2-3; d_call: -; cdr3_aa: CASSPDWGTDTQYF; cdr3_nt: TGTGCCAGCAGCCCTGACTGGGGGACAGATACGCAGTATTTT
v_call: TRBV7-7; clone_size: many; j_call: TRBJ2-1; d_call: TRBD2; cdr3_aa: CASSSGLAVDEQFF; cdr3_nt: TGTGCCAGCAGCTCAGGACTAGCGGTTGATGAGCAGTTCTTC
v_call: TRBV19; clone_size: few; j_call: TRBJ1-1; d_call: TRBD1; cdr3_aa: CASTIQGATTEAFF; cdr3_nt: TGTGCCAGTACCATACAGGGGGCGACCACTGAAGCTTTCTTT
v_call: TRBV28; clone_size: few; j_call: TRBJ1-2; d_call: -; cdr3_aa: CASSSQLGYTF; cdr3_nt: TGTGCCAGCAGCTCCCAGTTAGGCTACACCTTC
v_call: TRBV7-2; clone_size: many; j_call: TRBJ1-1; d_call: -; cdr3_aa: CASTRDAANTEAFF; cdr3_nt: TGTGCCAGCACCAGGGACGCTGCGAACACTGAAGCTTTCTTT
v_call: TRBV7-3; clone_size: many; j_call: TRBJ2-2; d_call: -; cdr3_aa: CASSPRLTNTGELFF; cdr3_nt: TGTGCCAGCAGCCCCAGGCTTACGAACACCGGGGAGCTGTTTTTT
v_call: TRBV7-9; clone_size: few; j_call: TRBJ2-7; d_call: TRBD2; cdr3_aa: CASSSTGTIHEQYF; cdr3_nt: TGTGCCAGCAGCTCAACCGGGACTATTCACGAGCAGTACTTC
v_call: TRBV19; clone_size: many; j_call: TRBJ2-2; d_call: TRBD1; cdr3_aa: CASTWAGTANTGELFF; cdr3_nt: TGTGCCAGTACTTGGGCCGGGACAGCGAACACCGGGGAGCTGTTTTTT
v_call: TRBV6-1; clone_size: -; j_call: TRBJ2-7; d_call: TRBD1; cdr3_aa: CASSEAGTEDYEQYF; cdr3_nt: TGTGCCAGCAGTGAAGCTGGGACAGAGGACTACGAGCAGTACTTC
v_call: TRBV29-1; clone_size: -; j_call: TRBJ2-7; d_call: TRBD1; cdr3_aa: CSAGQATGEQYF; cdr3_nt: TGCAGCGCGGGACAGGCAACGGGCGAGCAGTACTTC
v_call: TRBV7-2; clone_size: many; j_call: TRBJ2-4; d_call: -; cdr3_aa: CASSLFASIENIQYF; cdr3_nt: TGTGCCAGCAGCTTATTTGCCAGCATAGAAAACATTCAGTACTTC
v_call: TRBV28; clone_size: many; j_call: TRBJ2-5; d_call: TRBD1; cdr3_aa: CASSLDRDRDEETQYF; cdr3_nt: TGTGCCAGCAGTTTAGACCGGGACAGAGATGAAGAGACCCAGTACTTC
v_call: TRBV19; clone_size: many; j_call: TRBJ1-3; d_call: TRBD1; cdr3_aa: CASSPAHDRAFGNTIYF; cdr3_nt: TGTGCCAGTAGTCCTGCCCATGACAGGGCTTTCGGAAACACCATATATTTT
v_call: TRBV2; clone_size: -; j_call: TRBJ2-1; d_call: -; cdr3_aa: CASSFTADYNEQFF; cdr3_nt: TGTGCCAGCAGCTTCACAGCGGACTACAATGAGCAGTTCTTC
v_call: TRBV7-2; clone_size: many; j_call: TRBJ1-2; d_call: -; cdr3_aa: CASSVSRSYGYTF; cdr3_nt: TGTGCCAGCAGCGTCTCAAGGTCCTATGGCTACACCTTC
v_call: TRBV6-2/TRBV6-3; clone_size: many; j_call: TRBJ2-3; d_call: -; cdr3_aa: CASVPPRGRGDTDTQYF; cdr3_nt: TGTGCCAGCGTCCCCCCTCGAGGGAGAGGGGATACAGATACGCAGTATTTT
v_call: TRBV19; clone_size: -; j_call: TRBJ2-3; d_call: TRBD2; cdr3_aa: CASSRRGGGKADTQYF; cdr3_nt: TGTGCCAGTAGTAGGAGGGGCGGGGGTAAGGCAGATACGCAGTATTTT
v_call: TRBV7-2; clone_size: many; j_call: TRBJ2-2; d_call: -; cdr3_aa: CASTLARTGELFF; cdr3_nt: TGTGCCAGCACCCTAGCAAGGACCGGGGAGCTGTTTTTT
v_call: TRBV29-1; clone_size: few; j_call: TRBJ2-5; d_call: -; cdr3_aa: CSVHPGADQTQYF; cdr3_nt: TGCAGCGTACACCCGGGTGCAGACCAGACCCAGTACTTC
v_call: TRBV7-9; clone_size: many; j_call: TRBJ2-7; d_call: -; cdr3_aa: CASSRDRDYEQYF; cdr3_nt: TGTGCCAGCAGCCGGGACCGAGACTACGAGCAGTACTTC
v_call: TRBV5-6; clone_size: many; j_call: TRBJ2-5; d_call: -; cdr3_aa: CASSLAVGPETQYF; cdr3_nt: TGTGCCAGCAGCTTGGCGGTCGGGCCCGAGACCCAGTACTTC
v_call: TRBV29-1; clone_size: -; j_call: TRBJ1-1; d_call: -; cdr3_aa: CSPLKGSGTEAFF; cdr3_nt: TGCAGCCCGTTAAAAGGGAGTGGCACTGAAGCTTTCTTT
v_call: TRBV5-1; clone_size: few; j_call: TRBJ2-5; d_call: -; cdr3_aa: CASSLDGGLEETQYF; cdr3_nt: TGCGCCAGCAGCTTGGACGGGGGCCTTGAAGAGACCCAGTACTTC
v_call: TRBV19; clone_size: -; j_call: TRBJ1-1; d_call: -; cdr3_aa: CASIGGYTEAFF; cdr3_nt: TGTGCCAGTATCGGGGGGTACACTGAAGCTTTCTTT
v_call: TRBV28; clone_size: once; j_call: TRBJ1-4; d_call: TRBD1; cdr3_aa: CASSPQGAPRNEKLFF; cdr3_nt: TGTGCCAGCAGTCCGCAGGGGGCCCCCCGTAATGAAAAACTGTTTTTT
v_call: TRBV20-1; clone_size: -; j_call: TRBJ1-2; d_call: TRBD1; cdr3_aa: CSARAVLQGEVGYTF; cdr3_nt: TGCAGTGCTAGAGCGGTGTTACAGGGGGAGGTTGGCTACACCTTC
v_call: TRBV5-3; clone_size: -; j_call: TRBJ2-1; d_call: TRBD1; cdr3_aa: CASSFSGGAPYNEQFF; cdr3_nt: TGTGCCAGCAGCTTTTCAGGGGGCGCGCCCTACAATGAGCAGTTCTTC
v_call: TRBV7-9; clone_size: many; j_call: TRBJ2-7; d_call: -; cdr3_aa: CASSWADYEQYF; cdr3_nt: TGTGCCAGCAGCTGGGCAGACTACGAGCAGTACTTC
v_call: TRBV28; clone_size: -; j_call: TRBJ2-4; d_call: -; cdr3_aa: CASSLQGQASKNIQYF; cdr3_nt: TGTGCCAGCAGTTTGCAGGGGCAGGCGTCCAAAAACATTCAGTACTTC
v_call: TRBV28; clone_size: many; j_call: TRBJ2-3; d_call: TRBD2; cdr3_aa: CASSFPLGGLAGGKTQYF; cdr3_nt: TGTGCCAGCAGTTTTCCGTTGGGTGGACTAGCGGGAGGCAAGACGCAGTATTTT
v_call: TRBV19; clone_size: few; j_call: TRBJ2-1; d_call: -; cdr3_aa: CASSDWAENEQFF; cdr3_nt: TGTGCCAGTAGTGATTGGGCCGAGAATGAGCAGTTCTTC
v_call: TRBV20-1; clone_size: many; j_call: TRBJ1-2; d_call: TRBD1; cdr3_aa: CSARDWDSRAFLGGYTF; cdr3_nt: TGCAGTGCTAGAGATTGGGACAGCCGTGCGTTCCTGGGTGGCTACACCTTC
v_call: TRBV7-2; clone_size: many; j_call: TRBJ2-3; d_call: -; cdr3_aa: CASSAGGDTDTQYF; cdr3_nt: TGTGCCAGCAGCGCTGGAGGGGACACAGATACGCAGTATTTT
v_call: TRBV6-2/TRBV6-3; clone_size: -; j_call: TRBJ2-6; d_call: -; cdr3_aa: CASSLDGANVLTF; cdr3_nt: TGTGCCAGCAGTCTTGATGGGGCCAACGTCCTGACTTTC